Shown below are 19 T cell receptor beta chains from a single sample sequenced in a study of CD8 T cells in Susac syndrome. cDNA came from roughly 0.47 to 1 ug RNA primed by random hexamers. MiXCR was run by TCRdb on the immunoSEQ multiplex PCR reads, yielding one entry per CDR3 protein. The data show about 150,000 distinct CDR3 sequences, about 94% seen once. The sequenced sample consisted of CD8+ T cells from PBMCs. The source is a human donor with multiple sclerosis.

The chain couples TRBV29-1 to TRBJ1-6; D remains unclear. Germline loops: CDR1 SQVTM, CDR2 ANQGSEA. The CDR3 is made up of 12 amino acids. CDR3 loop: CRPSSYNSPLHF. The CDR3 DNA reads as TGCAGACCGAGCTCCTATAATTCACCCCTCCACTTT.

The CDR3, as DNA: TGTGCCAGTACCTTAGGGTCTGACACTGAAGCTTTCTTT. Translation: CASTLGSDTEAFF. The chain carries TRBV19 and TRBJ1-1; D is unclear. The CDR3 runs 13 residues. V lost 7 bases, J lost 3 bases, and 12 bases lay in between. Germline V gene sequence: CDR1 LNHDA, CDR2 SQIVND (reference sequence).

The genes are TRBV7-9 and TRBJ2-7; the D gene is possibly TRBD1 (6 bases). V gave up 4 bases and J gave up 7 bases, with 17 bases separating them. Germline loops: CDR1 SEHNR, CDR2 FQNEAQ (reference sequence). The CDR3 is 14 residues long. The CDR3 loop is CASSSERGGVEQYF. CDR3 coding DNA: TGTGCCAGCAGCTCCGAAAGAGGGGGAGTAGAGCAGTACTTC.

The gene calls are TRBV4-3 and TRBJ2-5; 8 bases fit TRBD2. This CDR3 is 15 amino acids long. Looked up from germline, CDR1 is LGHNA and CDR2 is YSLEER. V gave up 4 bases and J gave up 1 base; unmatched junction bases: 5. Here the CDR3 reads CASSRGLAPQETQYF. CDR3 bases: TGCGCCAGCAGCCGAGGACTAGCTCCCCAAGAGACCCAGTACTTC.

This chain connects TRBV12-3 or TRBV12-4 to TRBJ2-1, with D uncertain. The CDR3 covers 13 residues. Trimming left V 3 bases short and J 2 bases short, with 5 bases between. The CDR3 spells CASSFGPYNEQFF. In DNA, the CDR3 is TGTGCCAGCAGTTTTGGCCCCTACAATGAGCAGTTCTTC.

J is TRBJ2-3 and V is TRBV15; no definite D call. Germline CDR1 reads LNHNV; CDR2 reads YYDKDF (reference sequence). The V end lost 5 bases, the J end lost 6 bases, and 12 bases lay between the germline ends. The CDR3 consists of 13 residues. CDR3 sequence (DNA): TGTGCCACCAGCGAAACTTTGGTGGATACGCAGTATTTT. Its protein is CATSETLVDTQYF. The variable domain in full, with the rest retrieved from reference TRBV15 and TRBJ2-3, is DAMVIQNPRYQVTQFGKPVTLSCSQTLNHNVMYWYQQKSSQAPKLLFHYYDKDFNNEADTPDNFQSRRPNTSFCFLDIRSPGLGDTAMYLCATSETLVDTQYFGPGTRLTVL.

This sequence joins TRBV29-1 and TRBJ1-1, with TRBD1 matching 10 bases. The CDR3 runs to 14 residues. Germline-derived CDR1 and CDR2 are SQVTM and ANQGSEA. The J segment lost 1 base and the V segment lost 6 bases, leaving 5 bases of the junction unmatched. CDR3 residues: CSVSGTGENTEAFF. In DNA form, the CDR3 reads TGCAGCGTCTCTGGGACAGGGGAGAACACTGAAGCTTTCTTT.

The chain uses TRBV9 and TRBJ2-1, with D possibly TRBD1 on 5 matching bases. V was clipped by 0 bases and J by 7 bases, with 5 bases between them. The germline V gene has CDR1 SGDLS and CDR2 YYNGEE. CDR3 length: 12 residues. DNA of the CDR3: TGTGCCAGCAGCGTAGAGGGGAATGAGCAGTTCTTC. Translation gives CASSVEGNEQFF. Supplemented by reference TRBV9 and TRBJ2-1, the full variable domain reads DSGVTQTPKHLITATGQRVTLRCSPRSGDLSVYWYQQSLDQGLQFLIQYYNGEERAKGNILERFSAQQFPDLHSELNLSSLELGDSALYFCASSVEGNEQFFGPGTRLTVL.

The chain uses TRBV4-1 and TRBJ1-2; TRBD1 is a possible D gene (5 bases). This CDR3 is built from 16 residues. The germline V gene has CDR1 MGHRA and CDR2 YSYEKL. Between the trimmed V and J ends, which lost 0 bases and 4 bases, there was a span of 15 bases. The CDR3 nucleotides are TGCGCCAGCAGCCAAGATCAGGGACGGGAGCCCTATGGCTACACCTTC. Encoded protein: CASSQDQGREPYGYTF.

This sequence joins TRBV9 and TRBJ2-1, with 10 nucleotides matching TRBD2. V lost 3 bases and J lost 2; bases outside the gene matches: 5. CDR3 length equals 16 residues. CDR1 is SGDLS and CDR2 is YYNGEE in the germline V gene. Here the CDR3 reads CASSDPSGGAYNEQFF. The CDR3 nucleotides read TGTGCCAGCAGCGACCCTAGCGGGGGAGCCTACAATGAGCAGTTCTTC.

This clonotype was picked up one time. The J gene is TRBJ2-5, the V gene TRBV25-1, with D possibly matching TRBD1 (5 bases). Germline lookup yields CDR1 MGHDK and CDR2 SYGVNS. This CDR3 contains 16 residues. V was trimmed by 3 bases and J by 7 bases, leaving 21 bases between them. The CDR3 DNA sequence: TGTGCCAGCAGTGAGACCCCAAGAGATAGAAGGGGGACCCAGTACTTC. This sequence encodes CASSETPRDRRGTQYF.

The chain combines TRBV5-6 with TRBJ1-1, with D hard to call. Germline V gives CDR1 SGHDT, CDR2 YYEEEE. The CDR3 length is 14 residues. V was pared by 2 bases and J by 1 base, with 9 bases between. The CDR3 reads CASSFIRTNTEAFF. DNA of the CDR3: TGTGCCAGCAGCTTTATCCGGACGAACACTGAAGCTTTCTTT.

V gene TRBV20-1 combines with J gene TRBJ2-1; the D gene is possibly TRBD1 (6 bases). CDR1 and CDR2 (germline): DFQATT, SNEGSKA (reference sequence). V lost 2 bases and J 6 bases, leaving 8 bases between the germline ends. This CDR3 spans 12 amino acids. CDR3 protein: CSARYRVNEQFF. The CDR3 nucleotides are TGCAGTGCTAGATACAGGGTCAATGAGCAGTTCTTC.

The count of this clonotype is one. The rearrangement uses TRBV10-3 and TRBJ2-3; weak D call: TRBD1 (6 bases). Germline CDR1 is ENHRY and CDR2 is SYGVKD. The CDR3 has 17 amino acids. Trimming stripped 2 bases from V and 5 bases from J, with 20 bases between. This CDR3 is CAISEGPKQGKGDTQYF. The CDR3 nucleotides are TGTGCCATCAGTGAGGGCCCAAAGCAGGGGAAGGGAGATACGCAGTATTTT.

J is TRBJ2-7 and V is TRBV9; possibly TRBD1 for D (5 bases). CDR1 SGDLS and CDR2 YYNGEE come from the germline V gene. The CDR3 is 14 residues long. The V and J ends lost 3 bases and 6 bases respectively, with 16 bases between them. The CDR3 sequence: CASSDGSVQGEQYF. The CDR3 region has the DNA TGTGCCAGCAGCGACGGTTCGGTCCAGGGCGAGCAGTACTTC. Together with reference TRBV9 and TRBJ2-7, the CDR3 gives the full variable domain: DSGVTQTPKHLITATGQRVTLRCSPRSGDLSVYWYQQSLDQGLQFLIQYYNGEERAKGNILERFSAQQFPDLHSELNLSSLELGDSALYFCASSDGSVQGEQYFGPGTRLTVT.

V gene TRBV7-9 combines with J gene TRBJ2-7, with D hard to call. The V and J ends lost 5 bases and 4 bases respectively, with 9 bases between them. From germline, CDR1 is SEHNR and CDR2 FQNEAQ (reference sequence). The CDR3 extends over 12 amino acids. CDR3 sequence: CASSQGPYEQYF. DNA for the CDR3: TGTGCCAGCAGCCAAGGACCTTACGAGCAGTACTTC.

The chain couples TRBV10-3 to TRBJ1-1; 9 positions agree with TRBD1. V lost 6 bases, J lost 5 bases, and 7 bases stayed unmatched. Looked up from germline, CDR1 is ENHRY and CDR2 is SYGVKD. CDR3 length: 14 amino acids. CDR3 amino acids: CAISTGGRKTEAFF. CDR3 nucleotide sequence: TGTGCCATCAGCACAGGGGGCCGGAAGACTGAAGCTTTCTTT.

The chain carries TRBV27 and TRBJ1-1; D is unresolved. Germline-derived CDR1 and CDR2 are MNHEY and SMNVEV (reference sequence). V lost 7 bases and J 4 bases, leaving 7 bases between the germline ends. The CDR3 length is 11 residues. The CDR3 is CASKGSTEAFF. CDR3 in DNA: TGTGCCAGCAAAGGAAGCACTGAAGCTTTCTTT.

This sequence joins TRBV6-5 and TRBJ1-5; a weak D match, TRBD1 (6 bases). From germline, CDR1 is MNHEY and CDR2 SVGAGI. The length of the CDR3 is 14 residues. V shed 0 bases and J shed 9 bases, with 12 bases lying between them. CDR3 sequence reads: CASSYSRGTRPQHF. DNA of the CDR3: TGTGCCAGCAGTTACTCAAGGGGGACCCGGCCCCAGCATTTT.